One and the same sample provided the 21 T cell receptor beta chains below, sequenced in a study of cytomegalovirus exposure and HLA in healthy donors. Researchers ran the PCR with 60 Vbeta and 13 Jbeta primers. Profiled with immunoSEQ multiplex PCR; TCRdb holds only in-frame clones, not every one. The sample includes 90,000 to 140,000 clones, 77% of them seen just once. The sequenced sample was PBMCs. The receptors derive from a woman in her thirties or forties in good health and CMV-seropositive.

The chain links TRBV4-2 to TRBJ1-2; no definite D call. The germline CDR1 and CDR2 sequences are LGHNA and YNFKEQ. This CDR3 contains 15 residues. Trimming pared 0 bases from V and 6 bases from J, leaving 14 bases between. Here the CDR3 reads CASSQDSQALNGYTF. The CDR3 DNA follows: TGTGCCAGCAGCCAAGACAGTCAGGCCTTGAATGGCTACACCTTC.

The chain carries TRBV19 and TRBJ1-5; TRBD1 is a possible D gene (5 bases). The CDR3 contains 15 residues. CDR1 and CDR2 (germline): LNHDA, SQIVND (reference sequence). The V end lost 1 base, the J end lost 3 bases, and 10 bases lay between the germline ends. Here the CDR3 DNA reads TGTGCCAGTAGTATAGGCGGGGGGATCAATCAGCCCCAGCATTTT. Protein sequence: CASSIGGGINQPQHF.

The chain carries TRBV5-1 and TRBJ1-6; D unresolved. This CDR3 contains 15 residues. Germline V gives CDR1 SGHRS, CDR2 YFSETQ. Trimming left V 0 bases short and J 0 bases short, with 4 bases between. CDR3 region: CASSLVLSYNSPLHF. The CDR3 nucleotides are TGCGCCAGCAGCTTGGTCCTCTCCTATAATTCACCCCTCCACTTT.

CDR3 sequence: CASSAPGLALLTYNEQFF. CDR3 bases: TGTGCCAGCAGCGCCCCGGGACTAGCACTACTCACCTACAATGAGCAGTTCTTC. The V call is TRBV9, the J call TRBJ2-1; TRBD2 agrees at 9 bases. After removal of 3 bases from V and 2 bases from J, the junction contained 12 bases not matched to a gene. Germline CDR1 and CDR2: SGDLS and YYNGEE. The CDR3 covers 18 residues.

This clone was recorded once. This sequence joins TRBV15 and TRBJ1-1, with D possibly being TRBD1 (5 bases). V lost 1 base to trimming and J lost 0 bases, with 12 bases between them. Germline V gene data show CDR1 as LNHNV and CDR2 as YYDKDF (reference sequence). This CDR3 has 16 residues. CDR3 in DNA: TGTGCCACCAGCAGAGGATGGGGGGGTATGAACACTGAAGCTTTCTTT. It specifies CATSRGWGGMNTEAFF.

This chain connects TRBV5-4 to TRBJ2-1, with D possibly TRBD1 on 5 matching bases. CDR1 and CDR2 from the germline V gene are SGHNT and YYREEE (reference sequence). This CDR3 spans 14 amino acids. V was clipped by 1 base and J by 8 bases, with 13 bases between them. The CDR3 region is CASSLRGMGHEQFF. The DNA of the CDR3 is TGTGCCAGCAGCTTGAGGGGCATGGGGCATGAGCAGTTCTTC.

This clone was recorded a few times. CDR3 protein: CASSQDIWGSEAFF. In DNA, the CDR3 is TGTGCCAGCAGCCAAGATATTTGGGGCAGTGAAGCTTTCTTT. The J gene is TRBJ1-1, the V gene TRBV14; TRBD1 is a possible D gene (5 bases). Germline V gene data show CDR1 as SGHDN and CDR2 as FVKESK. V was cut by 0 bases and J by 7 bases, with 12 bases left in between. The CDR3 totals 14 residues.

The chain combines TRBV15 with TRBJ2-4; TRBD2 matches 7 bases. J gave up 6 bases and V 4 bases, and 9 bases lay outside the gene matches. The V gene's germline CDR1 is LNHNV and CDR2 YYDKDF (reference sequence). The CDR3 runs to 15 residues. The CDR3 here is CATSIRAGSPNIQYF. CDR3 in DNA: TGTGCCACCAGCATAAGAGCGGGGAGCCCAAACATTCAGTACTTC.

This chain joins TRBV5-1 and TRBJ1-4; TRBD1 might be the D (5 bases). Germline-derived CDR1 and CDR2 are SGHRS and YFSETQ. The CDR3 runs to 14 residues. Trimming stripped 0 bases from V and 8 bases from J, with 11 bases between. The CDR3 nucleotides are TGCGCCAGCAGCTTGGGCGCGGGGGAGGAAAAACTGTTTTTT. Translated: CASSLGAGEEKLFF.

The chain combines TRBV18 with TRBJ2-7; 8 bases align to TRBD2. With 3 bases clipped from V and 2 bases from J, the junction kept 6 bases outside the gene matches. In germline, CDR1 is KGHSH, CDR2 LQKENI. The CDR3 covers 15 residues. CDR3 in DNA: TGTGCCAGCTCACCCCGGACTAGCAGTACCTACGAGCAGTACTTC. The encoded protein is CASSPRTSSTYEQYF.

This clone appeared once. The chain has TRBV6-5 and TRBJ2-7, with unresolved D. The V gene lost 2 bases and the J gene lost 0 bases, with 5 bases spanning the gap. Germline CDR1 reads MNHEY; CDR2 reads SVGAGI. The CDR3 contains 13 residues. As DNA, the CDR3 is TGTGCCAGCAGTTACGATAGCTCCTACGAGCAGTACTTC. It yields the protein CASSYDSSYEQYF.

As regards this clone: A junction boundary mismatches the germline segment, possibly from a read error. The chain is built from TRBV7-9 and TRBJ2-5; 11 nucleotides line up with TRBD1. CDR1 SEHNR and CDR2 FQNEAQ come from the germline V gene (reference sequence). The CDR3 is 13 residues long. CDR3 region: CSSSLGQGENQYF. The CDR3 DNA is TGTTCCAGCAGCCTGGGACAGGGGGAGAACCAGTACTTC.

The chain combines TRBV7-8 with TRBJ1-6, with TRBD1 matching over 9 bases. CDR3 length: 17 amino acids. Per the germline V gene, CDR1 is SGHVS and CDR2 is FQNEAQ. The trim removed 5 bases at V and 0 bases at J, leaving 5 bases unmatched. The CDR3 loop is CASSPGTGSSYNSPLHF. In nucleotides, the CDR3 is TGTGCCAGCAGCCCAGGGACAGGGAGCTCCTATAATTCACCCCTCCACTTT. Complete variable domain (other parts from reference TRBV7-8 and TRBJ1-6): GAGVSQSPRYKVAKRGQDVALRCDPISGHVSLFWYQQALGQGPEFLTYFQNEAQLDKSGLPSDRFFAERPEGSVSTLKIQRTQQEDSAVYLCASSPGTGSSYNSPLHFGNGTRLTVT.

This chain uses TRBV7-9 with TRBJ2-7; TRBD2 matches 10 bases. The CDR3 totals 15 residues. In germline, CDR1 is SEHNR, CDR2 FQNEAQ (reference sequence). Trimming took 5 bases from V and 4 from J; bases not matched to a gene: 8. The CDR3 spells CASSRKREGRYEQYF. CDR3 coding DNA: TGTGCCAGCAGCCGCAAGCGGGAGGGAAGGTACGAGCAGTACTTC.

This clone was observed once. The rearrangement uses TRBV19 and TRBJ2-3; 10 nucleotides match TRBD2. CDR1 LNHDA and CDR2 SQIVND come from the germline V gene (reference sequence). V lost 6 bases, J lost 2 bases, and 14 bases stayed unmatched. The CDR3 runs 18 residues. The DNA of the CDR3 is TGTGCCAGTAGCCCCCCCCTAGGAGCGGGGGGGATCACAGATACGCAGTATTTT. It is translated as CASSPPLGAGGITDTQYF. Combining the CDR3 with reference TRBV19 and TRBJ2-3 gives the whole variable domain DGGITQSPKYLFRKEGQNVTLSCEQNLNHDAMYWYRQDPGQGLRLIYYSQIVNDFQKGDIAEGYSVSREKKESFPLTVTSAQKNPTAFYLCASSPPLGAGGITDTQYFGPGTRLTVL.

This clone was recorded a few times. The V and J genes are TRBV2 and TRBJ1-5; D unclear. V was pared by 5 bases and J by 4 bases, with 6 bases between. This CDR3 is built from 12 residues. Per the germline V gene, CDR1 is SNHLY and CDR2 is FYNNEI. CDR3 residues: CASSRGNQPQHF. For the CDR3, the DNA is TGTGCCAGCAGTCGAGGAAATCAGCCCCAGCATTTT. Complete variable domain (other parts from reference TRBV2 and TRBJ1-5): EPEVTQTPSHQVTQMGQEVILRCVPISNHLYFYWYRQILGQKVEFLVSFYNNEISEKSEIFDDQFSVERPDGSNFTLKIRSTKLEDSAMYFCASSRGNQPQHFGDGTRLSIL.

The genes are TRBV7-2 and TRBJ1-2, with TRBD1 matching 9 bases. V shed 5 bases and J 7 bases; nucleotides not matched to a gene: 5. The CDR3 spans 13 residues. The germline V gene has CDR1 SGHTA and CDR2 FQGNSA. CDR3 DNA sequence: TGTGCCAGCAGCCCGGACAGGGGAAGTGGCTACACCTTC. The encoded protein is CASSPDRGSGYTF.

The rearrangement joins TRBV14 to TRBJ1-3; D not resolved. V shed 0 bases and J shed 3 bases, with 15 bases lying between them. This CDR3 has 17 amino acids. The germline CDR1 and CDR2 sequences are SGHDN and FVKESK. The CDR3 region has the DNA TGTGCCAGCAGCCAAGATCTCTCGAGCTTCTTTGGAAACACCATATATTTT. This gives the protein CASSQDLSSFFGNTIYF.

CDR3 nucleotide sequence: TGTGCCAGCAGCTTCCGTTATTCACCCCTCCACTTT. This sequence encodes CASSFRYSPLHF. This sequence joins TRBV7-2 and TRBJ1-6; D uncertain. V lost 3 bases to trimming and J lost 8 bases, with 5 bases between them. In germline, CDR1 is SGHTA, CDR2 FQGNSA. This CDR3 has 12 amino acids. The complete variable domain, with remaining parts taken from reference TRBV7-2 and TRBJ1-6, reads GAGVSQSPSNKVTEKGKDVELRCDPISGHTALYWYRQSLGQGLEFLIYFQGNSAPDKSGLPSDRFSAERTGGSVSTLTIQRTQQEDSAVYLCASSFRYSPLHFGNGTRLTVT.

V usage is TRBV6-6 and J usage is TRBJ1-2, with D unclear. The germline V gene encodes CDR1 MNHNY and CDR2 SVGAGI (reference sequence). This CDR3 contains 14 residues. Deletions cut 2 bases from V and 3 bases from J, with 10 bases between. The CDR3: CASSYRPGYYGYTF. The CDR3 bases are TGTGCCAGCAGTTACAGGCCAGGTTACTATGGCTACACCTTC.

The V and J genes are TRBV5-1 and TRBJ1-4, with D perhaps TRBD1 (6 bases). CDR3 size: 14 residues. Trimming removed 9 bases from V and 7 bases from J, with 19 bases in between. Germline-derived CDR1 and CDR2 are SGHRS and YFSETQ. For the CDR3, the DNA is TGCGCCACGAAAGGGACACCGGCCGGTGAAAAACTGTTTTTT. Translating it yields CATKGTPAGEKLFF. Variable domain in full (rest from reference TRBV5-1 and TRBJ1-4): KAGVTQTPRYLIKTRGQQVTLSCSPISGHRSVSWYQQTPGQGLQFLFEYFSETQRNKGNFPGRFSGRQFSNSRSEMNVSTLELGDSALYLCATKGTPAGEKLFFGSGTQLSVL.